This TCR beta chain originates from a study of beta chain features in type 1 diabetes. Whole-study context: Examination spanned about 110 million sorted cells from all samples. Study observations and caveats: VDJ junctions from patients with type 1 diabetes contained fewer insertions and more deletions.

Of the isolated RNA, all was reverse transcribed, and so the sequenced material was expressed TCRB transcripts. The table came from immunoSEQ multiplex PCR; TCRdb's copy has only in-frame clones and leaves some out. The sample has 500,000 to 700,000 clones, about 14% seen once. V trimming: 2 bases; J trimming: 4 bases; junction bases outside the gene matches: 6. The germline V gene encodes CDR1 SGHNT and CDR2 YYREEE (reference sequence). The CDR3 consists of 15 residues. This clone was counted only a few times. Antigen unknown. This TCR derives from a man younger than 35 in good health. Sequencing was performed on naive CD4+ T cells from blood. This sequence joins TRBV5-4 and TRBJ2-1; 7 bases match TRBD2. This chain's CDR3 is CASSLAASGYNEQFF. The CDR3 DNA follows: TGTGCCAGCAGCTTAGCGGCTAGCGGTTACAATGAGCAGTTCTTC.